A single sample gave rise to the 31 T cell receptor beta chains below, sequenced in a study of blood T cell repertoires in COVID-19. The data were produced by immunoSEQ multiplex PCR, yet TCRdb's version contains in-frame clones alone and is incomplete. The sample lists some 160,000 clones, 80% to 90% occurring once. Sample: peripheral blood. Receptors were obtained from a woman in her 70s with COVID-19, enrolled during active disease.

V usage is TRBV7-3 and J usage is TRBJ2-1, with D possibly matching TRBD1 (6 bases). This CDR3 is 15 amino acids long. Germline CDR1 SGHTA, CDR2 FQGTGA. V lost 5 bases and J lost 5, with 16 bases in between. CDR3 DNA: TGTGCCAGCAGCCCCCAGGGGTATGCTGACAATGAGCAGTTCTTC. As protein: CASSPQGYADNEQFF.

The rearrangement joins TRBV9 to TRBJ1-4, with D unresolved. The CDR3 consists of 20 residues. V gave up 1 base and J gave up 0 bases, with 22 bases separating them. Germline CDR1 and CDR2: SGDLS and YYNGEE. This CDR3 reads CASSVLREGRTHTTNEKLFF. In DNA, the CDR3 is TGTGCCAGCAGCGTATTGAGGGAGGGCAGAACACATACAACTAATGAAAAACTGTTTTTT.

The J gene is TRBJ2-2, the V gene TRBV19, with 8 bases lining up with TRBD2. The CDR3 is 14 amino acids. The germline gives CDR1 LNHDA, CDR2 SQIVND (reference sequence). V shed 6 bases, J shed 6 bases, and the junction held 6 bases outside the gene matches. CDR3: CASSTPGGAGELFF. In nucleotides, the CDR3 is TGTGCCAGTAGCACCCCCGGGGGGGCCGGGGAGCTGTTTTTT.

This chain links TRBV7-8 with TRBJ1-1, with D perhaps TRBD1 (5 bases). The CDR3 is 16 amino acids. Looked up from germline, CDR1 is SGHVS and CDR2 is FQNEAQ. Trimming removed 1 base at V and 0 bases at J, with 12 bases between. CDR3 in amino acids: CASSLVGAEMNTEAFF. The CDR3 bases are TGTGCCAGCAGCTTAGTAGGGGCGGAGATGAACACTGAAGCTTTCTTT.

The chain recombines TRBV5-1 with TRBJ2-5; TRBD1 matches at 7 bases. The J segment lost 5 bases and the V segment lost 1 base, leaving 11 bases of the junction unmatched. The germline V gene encodes CDR1 SGHRS and CDR2 YFSETQ. CDR3 length: 16 residues. The DNA for the CDR3 is TGCGCCAGCAGCTTGCGGGCGGCCGTCAGGGGGGAGACCCAGTACTTC. Amino acid sequence: CASSLRAAVRGETQYF.

CDR3 coding DNA: TGTGCCAGCAGTTCCGGACTAGGGGGTACCTACGAGCAGTACTTC. It is translated as CASSSGLGGTYEQYF. This rearrangement joins TRBV5-4 to TRBJ2-7; tentative D call: TRBD2 (7 bases). The CDR3 runs to 15 residues. Trimming shortened V by 5 bases and J by 2 bases, and 17 bases separated the two germline ends. Germline V gene sequence: CDR1 SGHNT, CDR2 YYREEE (reference sequence).

This rearrangement joins TRBV2 to TRBJ2-7; 10 positions agree with TRBD1. The germline V gene has CDR1 SNHLY and CDR2 FYNNEI. Germline trimming cut 10 bases from V and 2 bases from J; bases unmatched to any gene: 5. The CDR3 has 13 residues. CDR3 in DNA: TGTGCCACGGGGGGACAGGGGACCTACGAGCAGTACTTC. It specifies CATGGQGTYEQYF.

The gene calls are TRBV11-2 and TRBJ2-2, with 7 bases that match TRBD1. Germline-derived CDR1 and CDR2 are SGHAT and FQNNGV. V was clipped by 5 bases and J by 5 bases; unmatched bases: 8. The CDR3 loop spans 15 amino acids. CDR3 bases: TGTGCCAGCAGCCCAGGGGGAAAAATTACCGGGGAGCTGTTTTTT. This gives the protein CASSPGGKITGELFF.

The genes are TRBV5-6 and TRBJ1-6; 8 bases are shared with TRBD1. The CDR3 has 15 residues. After removal of 0 bases from V and 10 bases from J, the junction contained 6 bases not matched to a gene. The V gene's germline CDR1 is SGHDT and CDR2 YYEEEE. The CDR3 region is CASSLDQGARSPLHF. For the CDR3, the DNA is TGTGCCAGCAGCTTGGATCAGGGGGCTCGATCACCCCTCCACTTT.

The genes are TRBV5-1 and TRBJ2-2; 8 nucleotides agree with TRBD1. The CDR3 length is 14 residues. Trimming at V came to 4 bases and at J to 6 bases, leaving 5 bases not matched to a gene. Germline loops: CDR1 SGHRS, CDR2 YFSETQ. The CDR3 nucleotides read TGCGCCAGCAGCAGGGACAGGTATTCCGGGGAGCTGTTTTTT. It translates to CASSRDRYSGELFF.

This chain links TRBV27 with TRBJ2-3; D perhaps matches TRBD1 (5 bases). This CDR3 region has 14 residues. Germline CDR1 and CDR2: MNHEY and SMNVEV (reference sequence). V was trimmed by 4 bases and J by 4 bases, leaving 12 bases between them. CDR3: CASSSRKGADTQYF. The CDR3 DNA follows: TGTGCCAGCAGTTCGCGGAAAGGGGCAGATACGCAGTATTTT.

V is TRBV19 and J is TRBJ2-3; the D gene is possibly TRBD2 (6 bases). Trimming stripped 6 bases from V and 1 base from J, with 17 bases between. Germline CDR1 and CDR2: LNHDA and SQIVND (reference sequence). This CDR3 contains 16 residues. In nucleotides, the CDR3 is TGTGCCAGTAGAGGCGGAGGGGATCGCCGCACAGATACGCAGTATTTT. Protein sequence: CASRGGGDRRTDTQYF.

Only one count was recorded for this clone. The rearrangement uses TRBV19 and TRBJ1-1; 7 positions agree with TRBD1. Trimming removed 1 base from V and 4 bases from J; junction bases left unmatched: 3. The germline V gene has CDR1 LNHDA and CDR2 SQIVND (reference sequence). This CDR3 spans 14 amino acids. In nucleotides, the CDR3 is TGTGCCAGTAGTATAGGGGGACAGTTCACTGAAGCTTTCTTT. The encoded protein is CASSIGGQFTEAFF.

This clone was recorded a few times. The rearrangement joins TRBV4-2 to TRBJ1-4; 9 bases fit TRBD1. Trimming took 4 bases from V and 8 from J; bases not matched to a gene: 8. Germline V gives CDR1 LGHNA, CDR2 YNFKEQ. This CDR3 is 15 amino acids long. The CDR3 nucleotides are TGTGCCAGCAGCCCCCGGGGACAGGGTGGCGAAAAACTGTTTTTT. Residues: CASSPRGQGGEKLFF.

This clone was observed once. The chain carries TRBV10-3 and TRBJ2-7; 11 bases line up with TRBD1. V trimming: 4 bases; J trimming: 3 bases; junction bases outside the gene matches: 2. CDR3 length equals 14 residues. The V gene's germline CDR1 is ENHRY and CDR2 SYGVKD. CDR3 region: CAISGDRGDYEQYF. For the CDR3, the DNA is TGTGCCATCAGTGGGGACAGGGGGGACTACGAGCAGTACTTC.

The chain joins TRBV29-1 to TRBJ2-7; D is perhaps TRBD1 (5 bases). Germline lookup yields CDR1 SQVTM and CDR2 ANQGSEA. The CDR3 has 14 residues. Between the trimmed V and J ends, which lost 4 bases and 2 bases, there was a span of 15 bases. CDR3 in DNA: TGCAGCGTTGTTACCTGGGGCAGCCCCTACGAGCAGTACTTC. Its translation is CSVVTWGSPYEQYF.

The CDR3 coding sequence is TGTGCCAGCTCACCAGGGACACCCTCTGGAAACACCATATATTTT. It translates to CASSPGTPSGNTIYF. The J gene is TRBJ1-3, the V gene TRBV18, with D maybe TRBD1 (6 bases). The germline V gene has CDR1 KGHSH and CDR2 LQKENI. V lost 2 bases and J lost 0, with 8 bases in between. This CDR3 spans 15 amino acids. Complete variable domain (other parts from reference TRBV18 and TRBJ1-3): NAGVMQNPRHLVRRRGQEARLRCSPMKGHSHVYWYRQLPEEGLKFMVYLQKENIIDESGMPKERFSAEFPKEGPSILRIQQVVRGDSAAYFCASSPGTPSGNTIYFGEGSWLTVV.

The chain is built from TRBV27 and TRBJ1-4; TRBD1 matches 11 bases. Germline V lookup: CDR1 MNHEY, CDR2 SMNVEV (reference sequence). Trimming at V came to 4 bases and at J to 4 bases, leaving 5 bases not matched to a gene. This CDR3 has 16 residues. In DNA form, the CDR3 reads TGTGCCAGCAGTTCTGGACAGGGGGCTATTAATGAAAAACTGTTTTTT. Its translation: CASSSGQGAINEKLFF.

The rearrangement joins TRBV7-2 to TRBJ2-1; 12 positions match TRBD2. CDR3 length: 16 residues. Germline CDR1 reads SGHTA; CDR2 reads FQGNSA. Germline trimming cut 1 base from V and 7 bases from J; bases unmatched to any gene: 5. CDR3 in amino acids: CASSLGTSGEGNEQFF. The CDR3 region has the DNA TGTGCCAGCAGCTTAGGGACTAGCGGGGAGGGAAATGAGCAGTTCTTC.

This sequence joins TRBV28 and TRBJ2-5; D not resolved. V lost 2 bases and J lost 6, with 16 bases in between. In germline, CDR1 is MDHEN, CDR2 SYDVKM. This CDR3 has 15 residues. The CDR3 DNA reads as TGTGCCAGCAGTTTACAGTCAGGCAGACGAAAGACCCAGTACTTC. It codes for CASSLQSGRRKTQYF.

The chain combines TRBV27 with TRBJ1-5; perhaps TRBD1 as D (6 bases). V was clipped by 6 bases and J by 4 bases, with 19 bases between them. In germline, CDR1 is MNHEY, CDR2 SMNVEV (reference sequence). The CDR3 loop spans 16 amino acids. The chain's CDR3 is CASRPTSQGWNQPQHF. The CDR3 DNA reads as TGTGCCAGCAGACCCACAAGTCAGGGGTGGAATCAGCCCCAGCATTTT.

The chain has TRBV28 and TRBJ1-5; D gene uncertain. The CDR3 loop spans 13 amino acids. V was clipped by 6 bases and J by 5 bases, with 11 bases between them. Germline V gene data show CDR1 as MDHEN and CDR2 as SYDVKM. The CDR3 here is CASRIDGYQPQHF. DNA for the CDR3: TGTGCCAGCAGGATTGACGGGTATCAGCCCCAGCATTTT.

The genes are TRBV5-1 and TRBJ2-2, with 7 positions matching TRBD1. The CDR3 loop spans 15 amino acids. With 0 bases clipped from V and 5 bases from J, the junction kept 4 bases outside the gene matches. Germline V gene sequence: CDR1 SGHRS, CDR2 YFSETQ. In DNA, the CDR3 is TGCGCCAGCAGCTTGGAGGGGGCGCGAACCGGGGAGCTGTTTTTT. It translates to CASSLEGARTGELFF. The full variable domain, with the rest looked up from reference TRBV5-1 and TRBJ2-2, is KAGVTQTPRYLIKTRGQQVTLSCSPISGHRSVSWYQQTPGQGLQFLFEYFSETQRNKGNFPGRFSGRQFSNSRSEMNVSTLELGDSALYLCASSLEGARTGELFFGEGSRLTVL.

CDR3 residues: CASSLTSGVLSNEQFF. DNA for the CDR3: TGTGCCAGCAGCTTAACTAGCGGGGTTCTAAGCAATGAGCAGTTCTTC. J is TRBJ2-1 and V is TRBV7-2; 10 bases map to TRBD2. V trimming: 2 bases; J trimming: 6 bases; junction bases outside the gene matches: 7. CDR3 size: 16 residues. CDR1 is SGHTA, CDR2 FQGNSA, per germline.

The chain links TRBV5-1 to TRBJ1-2, with no clear D. Germline CDR1 is SGHRS and CDR2 is YFSETQ. The CDR3 has 15 residues. With 0 bases removed from V and 4 bases from J, the gap between germline ends came to 13 bases. DNA for the CDR3: TGCGCCAGCAGCTTGGATCCAGGTGGTGGCTATGGCTACACCTTC. This translates into CASSLDPGGGYGYTF.

This clone was seen a few times. V and J are TRBV3-1 (or the pseudogene TRBV3-2) and TRBJ1-2; the D is unclear. Germline V CDR1 and CDR2: LGHDT, YNNKEL (reference sequence). The CDR3 loop spans 11 amino acids. V was cut by 4 bases and J by 7 bases, with 7 bases left in between. CDR3 DNA: TGTGCCAGCAGCCCTGGGCGTGGCTACACCTTC. Its protein product is CASSPGRGYTF.

The V gene is TRBV15, the J gene TRBJ1-1; TRBD1 matches 8 bases. The CDR3 runs to 15 residues. V was pared by 0 bases and J by 5 bases, with 5 bases of the junction left unmatched. The germline gives CDR1 LNHNV, CDR2 YYDKDF (reference sequence). CDR3 coding DNA: TGTGCCACCAGCAGAGACGGCAGGGGGCTTACTGAAGCTTTCTTT. Translated: CATSRDGRGLTEAFF.

The chain joins TRBV5-6 to TRBJ2-1; D not resolved. Germline V CDR1 and CDR2: SGHDT, YYEEEE. V lost 2 bases, J lost 4 bases, and 4 bases lay in between. This CDR3 is 12 amino acids long. DNA of the CDR3: TGTGCCAGCAGCTTATCGTACAATGAGCAGTTCTTC. This translates into CASSLSYNEQFF.

The chain recombines TRBV6-5 with TRBJ2-3, with D hard to call. CDR1 MNHEY and CDR2 SVGAGI come from the germline V gene. CDR3 length equals 13 residues. Between the trimmed V and J ends, which lost 7 bases and 2 bases, there was a span of 10 bases. DNA for the CDR3: TGTGCCAGCAACCCGGGTCCCACAGATACGCAGTATTTT. It codes for CASNPGPTDTQYF.

V usage is TRBV9 and J usage is TRBJ1-4; 12 nucleotides agree with TRBD1. Germline CDR1 is SGDLS and CDR2 is YYNGEE. CDR3 length: 14 amino acids. The V and J ends lost 2 bases and 11 bases, in that order; junction bases with no gene match: 4. The CDR3 spells CASSVGQGAGKLFF. The CDR3 DNA sequence: TGTGCCAGCAGCGTGGGACAGGGGGCTGGGAAACTGTTTTTT. The full variable domain, with the rest looked up from reference TRBV9 and TRBJ1-4, is DSGVTQTPKHLITATGQRVTLRCSPRSGDLSVYWYQQSLDQGLQFLIQYYNGEERAKGNILERFSAQQFPDLHSELNLSSLELGDSALYFCASSVGQGAGKLFFGSGTQLSVL.

The chain employs TRBV12-3 or TRBV12-4 and TRBJ1-1, with 8 bases aligning to TRBD1. The J segment lost 7 bases and the V segment lost 4 bases, leaving 2 bases of the junction unmatched. This CDR3 is 12 amino acids long. CDR3 region: CASSSTGVEAFF. CDR3 DNA: TGTGCCAGCAGTTCGACAGGGGTTGAAGCTTTCTTT.